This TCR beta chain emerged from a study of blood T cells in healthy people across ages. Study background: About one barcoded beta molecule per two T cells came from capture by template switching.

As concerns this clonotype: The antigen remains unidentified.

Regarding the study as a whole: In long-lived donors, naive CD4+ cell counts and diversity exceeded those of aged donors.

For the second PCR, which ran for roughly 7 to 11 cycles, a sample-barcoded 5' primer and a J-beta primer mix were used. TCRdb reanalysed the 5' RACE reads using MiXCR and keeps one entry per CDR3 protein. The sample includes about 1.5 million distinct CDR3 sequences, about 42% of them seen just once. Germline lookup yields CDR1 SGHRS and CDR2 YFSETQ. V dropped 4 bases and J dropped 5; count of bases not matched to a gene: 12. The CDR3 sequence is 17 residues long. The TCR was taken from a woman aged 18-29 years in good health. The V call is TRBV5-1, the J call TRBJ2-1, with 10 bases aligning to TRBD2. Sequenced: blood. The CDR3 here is CASSAALSTSGDNEQFF. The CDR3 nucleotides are TGCGCCAGCAGCGCGGCCCTTTCCACTAGCGGGGACAATGAGCAGTTCTTC.